This T cell receptor beta chain is drawn from a study of T-cell memory formation after mild COVID-19. Turning to the study itself: Largely donor-specific sequence clusters came from a couple of donors.

TCRdb re-called the 5' RACE reads through MiXCR, storing one row per CDR3 protein. The sample carries hundreds of thousands of distinct CDR3 sequences, under 30% recorded once. Remarks on this clonotype: Its antigen is not identified.

Study findings and constraints: Pre-infection memory carried some responding clones, suggesting that cross-reactive memory joined. Contracting CD4+ clones were located mainly in CM and EM, and CD8+ clones in EMRA. From day 15 to 85, contracting clones were balanced between CD4 and CD8, whereas later expanders leaned toward CD4+.

This CDR3 region has 16 residues. Trimming removed 1 base from V and 5 bases from J; junction bases left unmatched: 8. The germline V gene encodes CDR1 SGHRS and CDR2 YFSETQ. The chain combines TRBV5-1 with TRBJ2-3; TRBD2 agrees at 9 bases. Sequencing used PBMCs or a T cell subset sorted from them (not recorded which). The receptor was derived from an adult woman who had mild COVID-19 (a few samples of this study predate the infection). Cell type and time point are not known. The CDR3 sequence is CASSLFAGGPKDTQYF. The CDR3 bases are TGCGCCAGCAGCTTGTTTGCGGGAGGGCCAAAAGATACGCAGTATTTT.